The 14 T cell receptor beta chains below were found in one sample sequenced in a study of CD8 T cells in Susac syndrome. RNA was extracted with the RNeasy kit, and a quantity of about 0.45 to 1 ug was reverse transcribed using random hexamers. In TCRdb, the immunoSEQ multiplex PCR reads were re-called with MiXCR into one record per CDR3 protein. The top ten clones hold 0.099% of a sample with roughly 200,000 distinct CDR3 sequences, around 94% of them seen once. Input material: CD4+ T cells from PBMCs. Every receptor here comes from a human donor with Susac syndrome.

V and J are TRBV6-1 and TRBJ1-1, with TRBD1 identical over 7 bases. This CDR3 region has 19 residues. From germline, CDR1 is MNHNS and CDR2 SASEGT. With V trimmed by 7 bases and J by 4 bases, 24 bases remained unmatched. The CDR3 region has the DNA TGTGCCAGCACCCCGGGTGGGCAGGGGGTCCTCAAGAGTAGCACTGAAGCTTTCTTT. Its protein product is CASTPGGQGVLKSSTEAFF.

The chain couples TRBV18 to TRBJ2-2, with D uncertain. The germline gives CDR1 KGHSH, CDR2 LQKENI. The germline V and J ends were trimmed by 2 bases and 0 bases, with 10 bases remaining between them. This CDR3 is built from 16 residues. In DNA form, the CDR3 reads TGTGCCAGCTCACCAAGCGCAACTACGAACACCGGGGAGCTGTTTTTT. Translating it yields CASSPSATTNTGELFF.

This chain joins TRBV28 and TRBJ1-5; unclear D gene. Trimming pared 5 bases from V and 7 bases from J, leaving 9 bases between. Germline values: CDR1 MDHEN, CDR2 SYDVKM. This CDR3 region has 12 residues. CDR3 sequence: CASSQIKQPQHF. In DNA, the CDR3 is TGTGCCAGCAGTCAGATTAAGCAGCCCCAGCATTTT. The full variable domain, completed using reference TRBV28 and TRBJ1-5, is DVKVTQSSRYLVKRTGEKVFLECVQDMDHENMFWYRQDPGLGLRLIYFSYDVKMKEKGDIPEGYSVSREKKERFSLILESASTNQTSMYLCASSQIKQPQHFGDGTRLSIL.

The genes are TRBV25-1 and TRBJ2-3; 12 bases agree with TRBD2. J was trimmed by 4 bases and V by 7 bases; bases with no gene match: 9. This CDR3 spans 16 amino acids. Germline V lookup: CDR1 MGHDK, CDR2 SYGVNS. The DNA for the CDR3 is TGTGCCAGCATAGACTCGCTAGCGGGGGGGCCAGATACGCAGTATTTT. The encoded protein is CASIDSLAGGPDTQYF.

The V and J genes are TRBV3-1 and TRBJ2-2; no reliable D call. Germline V CDR1 and CDR2: LGHDT, YNNKEL (reference sequence). Trimming removed 3 bases from V and 5 bases from J, with 4 bases in between. This CDR3 has 12 amino acids. The CDR3 sequence: CASSQGTGELFF. The CDR3 DNA is TGTGCCAGCAGCCAGGGGACCGGGGAGCTGTTTTTT.

The chain combines TRBV29-1 with TRBJ2-3; tentative D call: TRBD2 (5 bases). CDR1 and CDR2 from the germline V gene are SQVTM and ANQGSEA. CDR3 length: 14 amino acids. V shed 3 bases and J shed 5 bases, with 15 bases lying between them. The CDR3 reads CSVDGREGQDTQYF. The CDR3 DNA sequence: TGCAGCGTTGACGGTCGGGAAGGCCAAGATACGCAGTATTTT.

CDR3 nucleotide sequence: TGTGCCATCAGTGCAGCCGGGACTCTCTCCTACGAGCAGTACTTC. It translates to CAISAAGTLSYEQYF. The chain couples TRBV10-3 to TRBJ2-7, with D perhaps TRBD2 (6 bases). Per the germline V gene, CDR1 is ENHRY and CDR2 is SYGVKD. Trimming took 4 bases from V and 0 from J, leaving 13 bases between them. CDR3 length equals 15 residues.

The chain employs TRBV20-1 and TRBJ1-2, with D unclear. Per the germline V gene, CDR1 is DFQATT and CDR2 is SNEGSKA (reference sequence). This CDR3 is built from 13 residues. Trimming took off 3 bases at V and 6 bases at J, with 14 bases between the two ends. CDR3 residues: CSARMGRGNGYTF. The CDR3 DNA is TGCAGTGCTAGGATGGGTCGGGGTAATGGCTACACCTTC.

V gene TRBV27 combines with J gene TRBJ1-1; no clear D gene. The V end lost 6 bases, the J end lost 1 base, and 12 bases lay between the germline ends. Germline assignment: CDR1 MNHEY and CDR2 SMNVEV (reference sequence). The CDR3 loop spans 14 amino acids. CDR3 nucleotide sequence: TGTGCCAGCAGCCCCGGACGGTCGAACACTGAAGCTTTCTTT. Its translation: CASSPGRSNTEAFF.

The chain couples TRBV7-8 to TRBJ2-1; tentatively, D is TRBD2 (6 bases). Germline V lookup: CDR1 SGHVS, CDR2 FQNEAQ. The CDR3 totals 15 residues. V lost 5 bases and J lost 3, with 14 bases in between. The CDR3 is CASSPRWGLYNEQFF. CDR3 bases: TGTGCCAGCAGCCCCCGGTGGGGACTCTACAATGAGCAGTTCTTC.

V is TRBV5-1 and J is TRBJ1-1; D is unresolved. Trimming cost V 0 bases and J 4 bases, with 10 bases left between them. This CDR3 has 14 amino acids. Germline CDR1 and CDR2: SGHRS and YFSETQ. CDR3 in amino acids: CASSLAPSGTEAFF. Written as DNA, the CDR3 is TGCGCCAGCAGCTTGGCCCCCTCGGGCACTGAAGCTTTCTTT.

This chain uses TRBV11-2 with TRBJ2-1; D perhaps matches TRBD1 (5 bases). Germline lookup yields CDR1 SGHAT and CDR2 FQNNGV. Trimming left V 6 bases short and J 8 bases short, with 14 bases between. This CDR3 comprises 13 residues. As DNA, the CDR3 is TGTGCCAGCAGTAAGCAGGGTTTGGATGAGCAGTTCTTC. It specifies CASSKQGLDEQFF. Full variable domain (remainder filled in from reference TRBV11-2 and TRBJ2-1): EAGVAQSPRYKIIEKRQSVAFWCNPISGHATLYWYQQILGQGPKLLIQFQNNGVVDDSQLPKDRFSAERLKGVDSTLKIQPAKLEDSAVYLCASSKQGLDEQFFGPGTRLTVL.

This clonotype was picked up one time. The CDR3 coding sequence is TGTGCCAGCAGCCAAGGAGGCGGCCGGAGGGGGGCCAAAAACATTCAGTACTTC. Translating it yields CASSQGGGRRGAKNIQYF. V usage is TRBV14 and J usage is TRBJ2-4, with D perhaps given as TRBD1 or TRBD2 (6 bases each). Per the germline V gene, CDR1 is SGHDN and CDR2 is FVKESK. Trimming took 1 base from V and 1 from J, leaving 17 bases between them. This CDR3 has 18 amino acids.

This rearrangement joins TRBV20-1 to TRBJ2-4; D is perhaps TRBD1 (6 bases). CDR1 DFQATT and CDR2 SNEGSKA come from the germline V gene (reference sequence). The CDR3 contains 14 residues. V was pared by 6 bases and J by 0 bases, with 12 bases between. DNA for the CDR3: TGCAGTGCCGTGGACAGTTTAGCCAAAAACATTCAGTACTTC. This encodes CSAVDSLAKNIQYF.